Described below is a single T cell receptor (beta chain) sequence and its context. This sample is drawn from a study of monozygotic twins with inflammatory bowel disease. This CDR3 has 13 amino acids. Germline CDR1 MNHEY, CDR2 SMNVEV (reference sequence). With about 17 and 10 cycles respectively, two nested PCRs were carried out on TCRalpha and TCRbeta cDNA. For each CDR3 protein, TCRdb gives one entry from its re-call of the 5' RACE reads, without DNA. The sample includes 400,000 to 500,000 distinct CDR3 sequences. This chain joins TRBV27 and TRBJ1-1; TCRdb lists TRBD1, though no DNA is available to test this call. The sample was blood. The receptor was isolated from a human donor with ulcerative colitis or Crohn's disease, or a healthy co-twin of an affected twin (not recorded which). CDR3 loop: CASRRTGFTEAFF.